A single T cell receptor beta chain is shown here with its context. As yet, its antigen is unknown. Coverage ceases 3 residues before the CDR3 finishes, and the germline J gene fills in the end. After removal of 4 bases from V and 6 bases from J, the junction contained 8 bases not matched to a gene. The CDR3 consists of 14 residues. In germline, CDR1 is GTSNPN, CDR2 SVGIG (reference sequence). The record originates from a study of T cell clonality in common variable immunodeficiency. Overall study findings and caveats: Common variable immunodeficiency TCR beta sequences reportedly had fewer deletions and N-nucleotide insertions. Compared with controls, CVID subjects had fewer shared TCRbeta clones.

Method: immunoSEQ multiplex PCR; TCRdb's copy keeps in-frame clones and lacks some. Its table lists over 15,000 clones. Patients and controls were mostly of Caucasian heritage. Material for sequencing was peripheral blood mononuclear cells. The chain couples TRBV30 to TRBJ1-5; 8 nucleotides match TRBD1. The origin of this receptor is a human donor with common variable immunodeficiency. This CDR3 reads CAWTGDRRGQPQHF. The CDR3 bases that were read are TGTGCCTGGACTGGGGACAGGCGCGGTCAGCCC.